The present T cell receptor (beta chain) was sequenced within a study of T-cell reconstitution after alpha-beta-depleted transplantation in children (dated by TCRdb to about 2016). The study in broad terms: T-cell immune reconstitution after TCRalphabeta/CD19-depleted allogeneic hematopoietic cell transplantation in children was quantitatively tracked in the study by means of TCR repertoire profiling. The paper's findings and limits, for the study overall: In some patients, the high TCRbeta diversity seen at day 60 was put down to recipient T cells and intrathymic progenitors that had survived conditioning. The apparently early recovery of alphabetaT-cell counts about two months after transplant reportedly depended on only several hundred rapidly expanded clones that came from non-depleted graft cells. Over subsequent months, a decline in hyperexpanded clone frequencies was noted, and after one year, T-cell counts and TCRbeta diversity were mostly ascribed to newly produced T cells.

The treatment or condition label of this sample denotes: allogeneic hematopoietic cell transplantation with graft depleted of TCRalphabeta T cells and CD19 B cells. The children who served as transplant recipients had been given grafts of TCRalphabeta/CD19-depleted allogeneic hematopoietic cells. This clonotype was observed a few times. What this receptor recognizes is not known. The sample holds no much larger clone one base away, and base qualities are not on file. The library was obtained by PCR. The sequencer was an Illumina HiSeq 2500. TCR library preparation used molecular barcoding, with unique molecular identifiers applied to normalize quantification of the TCRbeta repertoire. Using fastp trimming at Q25 and MiXCR clonotype assembly, TCRdb reanalyzed the public sequencing data and kept in-frame beta chains. Each entry merges the rows of one CDR3 protein and shows their most common DNA and genes. Present in this sample are fewer than 550,000 distinct CDR3 sequences, roughly 11% of which were seen just once. The ten biggest clones cover 14% of the sample.

This receptor was identified in a female patient between 2 and 15 years old who had a stem cell transplant for aplastic anemia, so the T cells may come from the graft donor. Sequenced material: PBMCs, mostly from graft donor cells, taken 180 days after TCRalphabeta/CD19-depleted stem cell transplant.

The CDR3 sequence is CASSPTPGTYEQYF. The DNA sequence reads TGTGCCAGCAGCCCCACACCAGGAACCTACGAGCAGTACTTC. The V and J segments used are TRBV3-1 and TRBJ2-7; there is no confident call for the D gene. Trimming takes 4 bases from V and 2 bases from J, and the germline ends sit 12 bases apart. Reading from cysteine to phenylalanine, the CDR3 counts 14 amino acids. Solely the CDR3 DNA is kept, with 42 bases framed from the first base. CDR1 is given as LGHDT and CDR2 as YNNKEL, both from the germline V gene (reference sequence).